This T cell receptor (beta chain) derives from a study of beta chain features in type 1 diabetes. About the study: Researchers looked at roughly 110 million sorted cells across all samples. Study observations and caveats: Moderate but significant shortening of TCRB CDR3s was recorded in all four CD4+ subsets from Type 1 diabetes patients. Whatever favoring of shorter templates PCR might show would apply equally to patients and controls.

cDNA synthesis used the whole RNA isolate, giving expressed TCRB sequences. The data were produced by immunoSEQ multiplex PCR, yet TCRdb's version contains in-frame clones alone and is incomplete. The sample comprises under 850,000 clones, roughly 13% of which are singletons, and 0.022% rests with the top ten. A remark on this clone: The antigen is undetermined.

Trimming removed 4 bases from V and 5 bases from J, with 10 bases in between. This CDR3 spans 13 amino acids. Germline values: CDR1 MDHEN, CDR2 SYDVKM. The receptor comes from a man in his late teens or twenties with type 1 diabetes. Sequencing was performed on naive CD4+ T cells from blood. The chain couples TRBV28 to TRBJ2-3, with D perhaps TRBD1 or TRBD2 (5 bases each). The CDR3 DNA is TGTGCCAGCAGTTATGGTGGGGGAGATACGCAGTATTTT. Its translation is CASSYGGGDTQYF. Variable domain in full (rest from reference TRBV28 and TRBJ2-3): DVKVTQSSRYLVKRTGEKVFLECVQDMDHENMFWYRQDPGLGLRLIYFSYDVKMKEKGDIPEGYSVSREKKERFSLILESASTNQTSMYLCASSYGGGDTQYFGPGTRLTVL.